This T cell receptor beta chain was profiled in a study of cytomegalovirus exposure and HLA in healthy donors. This clone has only a few counts. V was cut by 6 bases and J by 2 bases, with 9 bases left in between. Germline-derived CDR1 and CDR2 are LNHDA and SQIVND (reference sequence). The CDR3 is made up of 13 amino acids. The PCR employed 60 Vbeta primers together with 13 Jbeta primers. The assay was immunoSEQ multiplex PCR, and TCRdb's table has in-frame clones only and misses some. The sample lists some 110,000 clones, roughly 68% occurring once. The origin of this receptor is a woman in her thirties in good health and CMV-seronegative. The sample taken for sequencing was PBMCs. The rearrangement links TRBV19 to TRBJ2-3, with D possibly matching TRBD2 (5 bases). CDR3 amino acids: CASREDSTDTQYF. CDR3 DNA sequence: TGTGCCAGTAGAGAGGACTCCACAGATACGCAGTATTTT.